The 11 T cell receptor beta chains in this list originate from one sample, sequenced in a study of human T cells and chemical hapten exposure. Noted time point: patch test 1, 2 weeks after DPC sensitization. Indicated treatment: therapeutic diphenylcyclopropenone sensitization with weekly scalp DPC. TCRdb fed the RACE reads into MiXCR, producing one record per CDR3 protein. This table holds about 380,000 distinct CDR3 sequences, nearly 5% found once. The source was whole blood, collected in connection with sensitization to the hapten diphenylcyclopropenone (DPC). These receptors were taken from a woman between 45 and 65 years old with alopecia areata. Some clones in this sample may be carry-over from other donors' samples.

This clonotype was seen many times. The chain is built from TRBV29-1 and TRBJ1-1, with D hard to call. The CDR3 extends over 13 amino acids. V was shortened by 3 bases and J by 0 bases, with 8 bases between the two germline ends. Germline V lookup: CDR1 SQVTM, CDR2 ANQGSEA. CDR3 bases: TGCAGCGTTGAGAACAGATTGAACACTGAAGCTTTCTTT. Amino acids: CSVENRLNTEAFF.

This clonotype was seen a few times. This chain uses TRBV27 with TRBJ1-6; maybe TRBD1 (5 bases). The CDR3 loop spans 17 amino acids. V was trimmed by 3 bases and J by 0 bases, leaving 12 bases between them. CDR1 MNHEY and CDR2 SMNVEV come from the germline V gene (reference sequence). The CDR3 bases are TGTGCCAGCAGTTTGGGACCGATCAGCTCCTATAATTCACCCCTCCACTTT. Translation: CASSLGPISSYNSPLHF.

This clonotype was observed a handful of times. The CDR3 region is CASRSGYGNTIYF. The CDR3 coding sequence is TGTGCCAGCCGGTCAGGGTATGGAAACACCATATATTTT. The chain is built from TRBV12-3 or TRBV12-4 and TRBJ1-3, with D perhaps TRBD1 (5 bases). There are 13 residues in the CDR3. V lost 8 bases and J 3 bases, leaving 11 bases between the germline ends.

This clonotype has only a few counts. This rearrangement joins TRBV12-3 or TRBV12-4 to TRBJ2-7, with 7 bases lining up with TRBD2. V trimming: 6 bases; J trimming: 6 bases; junction bases outside the gene matches: 5. CDR3 length: 12 residues. The CDR3 loop reads CASSPGGTEQYF. Written as DNA, the CDR3 is TGTGCCAGCAGCCCGGGAGGTACCGAGCAGTACTTC.

Comment on this clonotype: The junction departs from germline at one end; a sequencing error may be responsible. The chain combines TRBV13 with TRBJ2-7, with 10 bases fitting TRBD1. The CDR3 extends over 18 amino acids. The V gene's germline CDR1 is PRHDT and CDR2 FYEKMQ (reference sequence). The CDR3 DNA follows: TGTGCCAGCAGCTTAGTCCCCCCGGGACAGGGGCCGCCGGGCGAGCAGAACTTC. Translation: CASSLVPPGQGPPGEQNF. Combining the CDR3 with reference TRBV13 and TRBJ2-7 gives the whole variable domain AAGVIQSPRHLIKEKRETATLKCYPIPRHDTVYWYQQGPGQDPQFLISFYEKMQSDKGSIPDRFSAQQFSDYHSELNMSSLELGDSALYFCASSLVPPGQGPPGEQNFGPGTRLTVT.

This clonotype has only a few counts. This sequence joins TRBV11-2 and TRBJ2-3; D unresolved. There are 17 residues in the CDR3. Trimming took off 0 bases at V and 2 bases at J, with 15 bases between the two ends. Germline CDR1 and CDR2: SGHAT and FQNNGV. DNA of the CDR3: TGTGCCAGCAGCTTAGAGGCAGTAGCTCAACTCACAGATACGCAGTATTTT. Protein: CASSLEAVAQLTDTQYF.

This clonotype was picked up many times. V and J are TRBV30 and TRBJ1-5; 8 nucleotides line up with TRBD1. V lost 2 bases, J lost 3 bases, and 6 bases stayed unmatched. The CDR3 is made up of 15 amino acids. Germline V lookup: CDR1 GTSNPN, CDR2 SVGIG (reference sequence). CDR3 sequence reads: CAWSRQGYPNQPQHF. CDR3 in DNA: TGTGCCTGGAGTCGACAGGGGTACCCCAATCAGCCCCAGCATTTT.

This clonotype has a count of ten or more. The CDR3 region has the DNA TGTGCCAGCACCTATCCTCCAACCGATACGCAGTATTTT. Translation gives CASTYPPTDTQYF. The genes are TRBV5-6 and TRBJ2-3; D ambiguous. Trimming removed 6 bases at V and 6 bases at J, with 14 bases between. This CDR3 has 13 residues. Germline V lookup: CDR1 SGHDT, CDR2 YYEEEE.

In its sample, this clonotype was seen many times. The rearrangement links TRBV12-3 or TRBV12-4 to TRBJ1-1; D ambiguous. Between the trimmed V and J ends, which lost 1 base and 1 base, there was a span of 7 bases. The CDR3 spans 14 residues. The CDR3, as DNA: TGTGCCAGCAGTTTAGGACATTCGAACACTGAAGCTTTCTTT. This codes for CASSLGHSNTEAFF.

This clonotype was seen many times. The rearrangement links TRBV9 to TRBJ1-2; D possibly corresponds to TRBD1 (6 bases). Trimming took off 4 bases at V and 5 bases at J, with 12 bases between the two ends. Germline V CDR1 and CDR2: SGDLS, YYNGEE. The CDR3 sequence is 13 residues long. The CDR3 is CASSLETGYGYTF. The DNA of the CDR3 is TGTGCCAGCAGCCTCGAGACAGGTTATGGCTACACCTTC.

This clonotype turned up a few times. The chain has TRBV29-1 and TRBJ2-3; 9 bases fit TRBD2. Trimming took 0 bases from V and 2 from J; bases not matched to a gene: 6. Germline V lookup: CDR1 SQVTM, CDR2 ANQGSEA. This CDR3 is built from 16 residues. CDR3 sequence (DNA): TGCAGCGTTGAAGATGGGAGGACTAGCGCCACAGATACGCAGTATTTT. Its protein product is CSVEDGRTSATDTQYF.